This T cell receptor beta chain came from a study of T cells after yellow fever vaccination. Overall study context: Fractions containing few cells were prepared with SMART-Seq v4 Ultra Low Input.

This clonotype showed up just a few times. What it recognizes is unknown. TCRdb independently ran MiXCR on the 5' RACE reads; one entry per CDR3 protein. This table has fewer than 400,000 distinct CDR3 sequences, roughly 6.1% appearing once. Findings and caveats of the study: Clonotypes appearing in both CD4 and CD8 compartments existed, and their share was small. Subsequent booster samples again held most clones from primary vaccination (roughly 96% CD4, 85% to 90% CD8).

The germline V gene encodes CDR1 MNHEY and CDR2 SVGAGI. The CDR3 runs 15 residues. V trimming: 2 bases; J trimming: 3 bases; junction bases outside the gene matches: 5. The J gene is TRBJ2-5, the V gene TRBV6-5; TRBD2 matches 8 bases. The sequencing here drew on PBMCs, taken 5 days after the yellow fever booster vaccination. The receptor was isolated from a man younger than 40 who received the YFV17D yellow fever vaccine. This CDR3 reads CASSYATSGEETQYF. The CDR3, as DNA: TGTGCCAGCAGTTACGCCACTAGCGGAGAAGAGACCCAGTACTTC.